Below are 28 T cell receptor beta chains sequenced from a single sample in a study of blood T cell repertoires in COVID-19. The protocol was immunoSEQ multiplex PCR, while the TCRdb copy is restricted to in-frame clones and leaves out a portion. The top ten hold around 15% of the sample, which has about 52,000 clones, more than 75% seen once. The sample consisted of peripheral blood. Source of these receptors: a human donor with active COVID-19. The donor label of this sample is uncertain.

The rearrangement uses TRBV7-2 and TRBJ1-2, with D possibly TRBD1 on 5 matching bases. The V end lost 2 bases, the J end lost 1 base, and 8 bases lay between the germline ends. This CDR3 spans 14 amino acids. Per the germline V gene, CDR1 is SGHTA and CDR2 is FQGNSA. The CDR3 protein is CASSLSTVNYGYTF. The CDR3 DNA reads as TGTGCCAGCAGCTTATCGACAGTTAACTATGGCTACACCTTC.

The V and J genes are TRBV27 and TRBJ1-5; D not certain. Trimming took 6 bases from V and 7 from J, leaving 13 bases between them. The CDR3 totals 13 residues. Looked up from germline, CDR1 is MNHEY and CDR2 is SMNVEV (reference sequence). The CDR3 here is CASSPAGSQPQHF. The CDR3 DNA is TGTGCCAGCAGCCCCGCGGGGTCGCAGCCCCAGCATTTT.

The chain is built from TRBV7-2 and TRBJ2-2; 8 bases are a match to TRBD1. The CDR3 runs 15 residues. Germline trimming cut 3 bases from V and 5 bases from J; bases unmatched to any gene: 5. Germline lookup yields CDR1 SGHTA and CDR2 FQGNSA. The CDR3 DNA reads as TGTGCCAGCAGCTTCCGGACAGGGAGTACCGGGGAGCTGTTTTTT. Protein product: CASSFRTGSTGELFF. The entire variable domain, with the rest obtained from reference TRBV7-2 and TRBJ2-2, is as follows: GAGVSQSPSNKVTEKGKDVELRCDPISGHTALYWYRQSLGQGLEFLIYFQGNSAPDKSGLPSDRFSAERTGGSVSTLTIQRTQQEDSAVYLCASSFRTGSTGELFFGEGSRLTVL.

The chain combines TRBV11-2 with TRBJ1-4; D is perhaps TRBD1 (5 bases). This CDR3 is built from 14 residues. CDR1 is SGHAT, CDR2 FQNNGV, per germline. Trimming shortened V by 4 bases and J by 6 bases, and 12 bases separated the two germline ends. CDR3 in amino acids: CASSSPGGYEKLFF. CDR3 in DNA: TGTGCCAGCAGCTCCCCTGGGGGGTATGAAAAACTGTTTTTT.

V gene TRBV29-1 combines with J gene TRBJ2-3; D perhaps matches TRBD2 (5 bases). The V end lost 7 bases, the J end lost 4 bases, and 21 bases lay between the germline ends. CDR1 and CDR2 from the germline V gene are SQVTM and ANQGSEA. The length of the CDR3 is 15 residues. DNA of the CDR3: TGCAGCGCAAAATTACTAGAAAGTCTGGCAGATACGCAGTATTTT. Its translation is CSAKLLESLADTQYF.

The chain combines TRBV19 with TRBJ1-6, with 8 bases matching TRBD1. The trim removed 7 bases at V and 6 bases at J, leaving 5 bases unmatched. Looked up from germline, CDR1 is LNHDA and CDR2 is SQIVND (reference sequence). The CDR3 contains 14 residues. CDR3 DNA: TGTGCCAGTACCACAGGGGGATTTAATTCACCCCTCCACTTT. This encodes CASTTGGFNSPLHF.

This rearrangement joins TRBV9 to TRBJ2-4; 7 bases match TRBD1. Trimming took 3 bases from V and 5 from J; bases not matched to a gene: 11. CDR3 length: 16 amino acids. Looked up from germline, CDR1 is SGDLS and CDR2 is YYNGEE. CDR3 in amino acids: CASSADRQGTENIQYF. CDR3 nucleotide sequence: TGTGCCAGCAGCGCGGACAGACAGGGTACGGAAAACATTCAGTACTTC.

The J gene is TRBJ2-3, the V gene TRBV19; no reliable D call. The germline V gene has CDR1 LNHDA and CDR2 SQIVND (reference sequence). This CDR3 contains 14 residues. V lost 4 bases and J 3 bases, leaving 11 bases between the germline ends. This CDR3 reads CASSTAGLTDTQYF. In DNA form, the CDR3 reads TGTGCCAGTAGTACCGCAGGTCTTACAGATACGCAGTATTTT.

The chain is built from TRBV6-6 and TRBJ2-5, with TRBD2 matching over 12 bases. The V gene end was trimmed by 7 bases and the J gene end by 4 bases; junction bases not matched to a gene: 10. Germline V gene lookup returns CDR1 MNHNY and CDR2 SVGAGI (reference sequence). The CDR3 consists of 16 residues. The CDR3 region has the DNA TGTGCCAGCACCTCCCGGACTAGCGGGGCTATAGAGACCCAGTACTTC. This codes for CASTSRTSGAIETQYF.

This clone showed up just once. The chain combines TRBV4-1 with TRBJ1-4; 7 bases line up with TRBD1. There are 16 residues in the CDR3. V was clipped by 2 bases and J by 3 bases; unmatched bases: 6. Germline V lookup: CDR1 MGHRA, CDR2 YSYEKL. Written as DNA, the CDR3 is TGCGCCAGCAGCCAACAAGGGACAGACTCTAATGAAAAACTGTTTTTT. This encodes CASSQQGTDSNEKLFF.

The chain combines TRBV12-3 or TRBV12-4 with TRBJ1-2; 9 bases line up with TRBD1. V lost 7 bases and J lost 8; bases outside the gene matches: 5. The CDR3 has 12 amino acids. The CDR3: CASTRTGEGYTF. In DNA form, the CDR3 reads TGTGCCAGCACCCGGACAGGGGAAGGCTACACCTTC.

In DNA form, the CDR3 reads TGTGCCAGCAGCCCCGACGGGAGGAAACTGTTTTTT. Its translation: CASSPDGRKLFF. V and J are TRBV6-2 or TRBV6-3 and TRBJ1-4; D is unresolved. V was pared by 6 bases and J by 11 bases, with 13 bases between. This CDR3 region has 12 residues. Germline lookup yields CDR1 MNHEY and CDR2 SVGEGT.

The chain is built from TRBV29-1 and TRBJ2-7, with TRBD1 matching over 8 bases. This CDR3 comprises 12 residues. V lost 5 bases to trimming and J lost 2 bases; unmatched junction nucleotides: 2. Germline-derived CDR1 and CDR2 are SQVTM and ANQGSEA. Here the CDR3 DNA reads TGCAGCGTTCAGACAGGGGCCTACGAGCAGTACTTC. Protein product: CSVQTGAYEQYF.

The chain carries TRBV7-3 and TRBJ1-1; D is unresolved. In germline, CDR1 is SGHTA, CDR2 FQGTGA. CDR3 length: 15 amino acids. Trimming removed 0 bases from V and 4 bases from J, with 12 bases in between. CDR3 sequence: CASSLTAGPGTEAFF. The CDR3 region has the DNA TGTGCCAGCAGCTTAACTGCGGGCCCGGGCACTGAAGCTTTCTTT.

The rearrangement joins TRBV7-3 to TRBJ2-6; D unclear. Looked up from germline, CDR1 is SGHTA and CDR2 is FQGTGA. Trimming removed 5 bases at V and 2 bases at J, with 10 bases between. The CDR3 runs to 15 residues. CDR3 DNA sequence: TGTGCCAGCAGCCCTAGATTGGCTGGGGCCAACGTCCTGACTTTC. It yields the protein CASSPRLAGANVLTF.

This clone is a singleton in its sample. This chain joins TRBV3-1 (or the pseudogene TRBV3-2) and TRBJ2-3; TRBD2 aligns across 9 bases. The CDR3 is 14 residues long. Germline assignment: CDR1 LGHDT and CDR2 YNNKEL (reference sequence). Unmatched junction bases numbered 5, after V lost 4 bases and J lost 6 bases. CDR3 residues: CASSRLAVQDTQYF. The CDR3 DNA is TGTGCCAGCAGCCGACTAGCGGTGCAGGATACGCAGTATTTT.

This clone was found once. The gene calls are TRBV4-3 and TRBJ2-1; D might be TRBD2 (7 bases). CDR1 is LGHNA, CDR2 YSLEER, per germline. This CDR3 spans 14 amino acids. The germline V and J ends were trimmed by 0 bases and 9 bases, with 12 bases remaining between them. CDR3 sequence (DNA): TGCGCCAGCAGCCAAGATTGGGGGGGCCGTGAGCAGTTCTTC. Its protein product is CASSQDWGGREQFF.

The CDR3 sequence is CASSWTGVNTEAFF. CDR3 nucleotide sequence: TGTGCCAGCAGCTGGACGGGGGTGAACACTGAAGCTTTCTTT. V is TRBV2 and J is TRBJ1-1; TRBD1 might be the D (5 bases). The CDR3 covers 14 residues. Trimming took off 6 bases at V and 0 bases at J, with 11 bases between the two ends. Germline V gene lookup returns CDR1 SNHLY and CDR2 FYNNEI.

V is TRBV9 and J is TRBJ2-5; 7 positions match TRBD2. V shed 3 bases, J shed 1 base, and the junction held 6 bases outside the gene matches. This CDR3 has 15 amino acids. The germline V gene encodes CDR1 SGDLS and CDR2 YYNGEE. The CDR3, as DNA: TGTGCCAGCAGCGGTATGGGGGGGTCCCAAGAGACCCAGTACTTC. Amino acids: CASSGMGGSQETQYF.

The genes are TRBV9 and TRBJ1-1; 8 nucleotides agree with TRBD1. J lost 5 bases, V lost 5 bases, and 8 bases had no gene match. Germline CDR1 reads SGDLS; CDR2 reads YYNGEE. This CDR3 comprises 14 residues. For the CDR3, the DNA is TGTGCCAGCAGACCTGACAGGGGATTGACTGAAGCTTTCTTT. It specifies CASRPDRGLTEAFF.

This clone was observed a single time. The chain recombines TRBV11-2 with TRBJ1-2, with 7 bases identical to TRBD1. The CDR3 runs to 16 residues. The V segment lost 1 base and the J segment 8 bases; nucleotides outside the gene matches: 13. Germline V gene sequence: CDR1 SGHAT, CDR2 FQNNGV. The CDR3 loop reads CASSLGWGQIFAGYTF. The CDR3 coding sequence is TGTGCCAGCAGCTTAGGTTGGGGACAGATTTTCGCGGGCTACACCTTC.

This clone was observed a single time. This chain's CDR3 is CACSRVRYGYTF. For the CDR3, the DNA is TGTGCCTGTTCCAGGGTGAGGTATGGCTACACCTTC. The V and J genes are TRBV19 and TRBJ1-2, with a tentative D call TRBD1 (5 bases). Trimming took off 11 bases at V and 5 bases at J, with 15 bases between the two ends. The CDR3 totals 12 residues. Germline V gives CDR1 LNHDA, CDR2 SQIVND (reference sequence).

The chain is built from TRBV3-1 (or the pseudogene TRBV3-2) and TRBJ2-7, with 7 bases that match TRBD1. From germline, CDR1 is LGHDT and CDR2 YNNKEL (reference sequence). The CDR3 totals 15 residues. V was clipped by 1 base and J by 3 bases; unmatched bases: 6. The chain's CDR3 is CASSQVTGDDYEQYF. Written as DNA, the CDR3 is TGTGCCAGCAGCCAAGTTACAGGGGACGACTACGAGCAGTACTTC.

This clone was recorded only once. The chain is built from TRBV29-1 and TRBJ2-5; D possibly corresponds to TRBD1 (6 bases). The V and J ends lost 4 bases and 5 bases respectively, with 11 bases between them. Germline assignment: CDR1 SQVTM and CDR2 ANQGSEA. This CDR3 is built from 12 residues. DNA for the CDR3: TGCAGCGTTGCCCCAGGGGAGGAGACCCAGTACTTC. This translates into CSVAPGEETQYF. Based on the CDR3 plus reference TRBV29-1 and TRBJ2-5, the full variable domain is SAVISQKPSRDICQRGTSLTIQCQVDSQVTMMFWYRQQPGQSLTLIATANQGSEATYESGFVIDKFPISRPNLTFSTLTVSNMSPEDSSIYLCSVAPGEETQYFGPGTRLLVL.

The chain links TRBV27 to TRBJ2-2; maybe TRBD1 (6 bases). CDR1 is MNHEY and CDR2 is SMNVEV in the germline V gene (reference sequence). Trimming took 7 bases from V and 0 from J, leaving 15 bases between them. The CDR3 consists of 16 residues. CDR3 sequence reads: CASTEVRGSNTGELFF. In DNA, the CDR3 is TGTGCCAGCACGGAAGTCAGGGGATCGAACACCGGGGAGCTGTTTTTT.

This clone was found once. The chain uses TRBV2 and TRBJ1-6; D might be TRBD1 (6 bases). Germline CDR1 SNHLY, CDR2 FYNNEI. This CDR3 contains 15 residues. The V gene lost 7 bases and the J gene lost 6 bases, with 16 bases spanning the gap. CDR3 coding DNA: TGTGCCAGCAATGTACTAGGGGGGGGTAATTCACCCCTCCACTTT. Its protein product is CASNVLGGGNSPLHF.

This clone was counted a few times. The chain combines TRBV7-9 with TRBJ1-2, with D unclear. Per the germline V gene, CDR1 is SEHNR and CDR2 is FQNEAQ (reference sequence). The CDR3 loop spans 15 amino acids. V lost 4 bases and J 4 bases, leaving 16 bases between the germline ends. The CDR3 protein is CASSSPGGGLYGYTF. CDR3 nucleotides: TGTGCCAGCAGCTCCCCCGGCGGTGGCCTCTATGGCTACACCTTC.

The CDR3 loop reads CASSYLAGGPFGELFF. CDR3 DNA sequence: TGTGCCAGCAGCTATCTAGCGGGGGGGCCTTTCGGGGAGCTGTTTTTT. The chain employs TRBV11-2 and TRBJ2-2; 12 bases fit TRBD2. V lost 4 bases to trimming and J lost 7 bases; unmatched junction nucleotides: 7. The CDR3 extends over 16 amino acids. Germline values: CDR1 SGHAT, CDR2 FQNNGV. The whole variable domain, remainder taken from reference TRBV11-2 and TRBJ2-2, is EAGVAQSPRYKIIEKRQSVAFWCNPISGHATLYWYQQILGQGPKLLIQFQNNGVVDDSQLPKDRFSAERLKGVDSTLKIQPAKLEDSAVYLCASSYLAGGPFGELFFGEGSRLTVL.